This T cell receptor beta chain was recovered during a study of T cell responses to AZD1222 COVID-19 vaccine. Method: immunoSEQ multiplex PCR; TCRdb's copy keeps in-frame clones and lacks some. The table lists about 120,000 clones, about 87% of them singletons, with approximately 5% in the top ten. In regard to this clone: Its antigen is not known.

Study-wide results and caveats: Spike-specific TCR breadth and depth were elevated following two AZD1222 doses. Across the whole spike, CD4 TCRs peaked at regions 160-218 and 743-854. Donor demographics were predominantly white British with a female majority; clonal diversity may be underestimated. Nearly half of spike-specific TCRs reportedly go after variant regions that carry no mutations.

Material: peripheral blood, obtained on day 0 of AZD1222 vaccination. The clonotype originates from an adult in good health.

The DNA for the CDR3 is TGTGCCAGCAGCCAGGGGCGGACCGGGGAGCTGTTTTTT. Its protein product is CASSQGRTGELFF. V is TRBV28 and J is TRBJ2-2; maybe TRBD1 (6 bases). CDR3 length: 13 amino acids. Germline V CDR1 and CDR2: MDHEN, SYDVKM. Trimming cost V 6 bases and J 5 bases, with 10 bases left between them. Variable domain in full (rest from reference TRBV28 and TRBJ2-2): DVKVTQSSRYLVKRTGEKVFLECVQDMDHENMFWYRQDPGLGLRLIYFSYDVKMKEKGDIPEGYSVSREKKERFSLILESASTNQTSMYLCASSQGRTGELFFGEGSRLTVL.